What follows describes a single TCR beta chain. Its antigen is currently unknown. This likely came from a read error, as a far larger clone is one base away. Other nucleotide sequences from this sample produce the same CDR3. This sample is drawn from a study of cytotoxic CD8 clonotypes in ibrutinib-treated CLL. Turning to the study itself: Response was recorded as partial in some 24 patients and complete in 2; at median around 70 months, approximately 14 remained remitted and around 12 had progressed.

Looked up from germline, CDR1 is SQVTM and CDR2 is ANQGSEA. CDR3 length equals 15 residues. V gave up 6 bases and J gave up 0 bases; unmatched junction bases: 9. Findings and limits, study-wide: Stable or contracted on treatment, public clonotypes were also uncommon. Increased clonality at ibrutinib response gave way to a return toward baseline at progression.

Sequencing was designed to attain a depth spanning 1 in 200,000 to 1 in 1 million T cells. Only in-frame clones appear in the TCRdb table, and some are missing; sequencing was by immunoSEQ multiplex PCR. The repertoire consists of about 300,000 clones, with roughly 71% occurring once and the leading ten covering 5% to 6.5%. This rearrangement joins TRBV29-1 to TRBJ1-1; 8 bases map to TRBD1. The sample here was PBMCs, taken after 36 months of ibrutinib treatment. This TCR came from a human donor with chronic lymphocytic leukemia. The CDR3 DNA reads TGCAGCGTCGTGGGGGGGACAGGCATGAACACTGAAGCTTTCTTT. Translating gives CSVVGGTGMNTEAFF.